These T cell receptor beta chains were read from a single sample in a study of blood T cell repertoires in COVID-19. Using immunoSEQ multiplex PCR, the repertoire was profiled, and TCRdb retains in-frame clones only, with some absent. Counted here are around 60,000 clones, 75% to 85% occurring once; the ten biggest clones make up less than 6.5%. Material for sequencing was peripheral blood. These TCRs come from a woman aged 60 to 75 with acute or convalescent COVID-19. Both conserved end residues are trimmed from each CDR3. Size is omitted from some rows. Given values are once, few, many or a class for expanded clones.

>TRBV12-3/TRBV12-4|10|.|TRBJ1-1
ASSLGTIEAF
>TRBV11-2|13|.|TRBJ2-7
ASSLDWTGGYEQY
>TRBV27|13|once|TRBJ2-3
ASSLGGDATDTQY
>TRBV18|15|.|TRBJ2-3
ATRPASSSSVGDTQY
>TRBV27|13|.|TRBJ1-5
ASSLAGGGNQPQH
>TRBV5-1|12|.|TRBJ1-1
ASSSLNRASEAF
>TRBV6-2/TRBV6-3|12|few|TRBJ1-2
ASSYNGGAYGYT
>TRBV6-2/TRBV6-3|12|.|TRBJ1-5
ASSWDNSNQPQH
>TRBV11-2|11|once|TRBJ1-1
ASSFSRNTEAF
>TRBV5-1|10|.|TRBJ1-2
ASSLRDQGYT
>TRBV7-6|12|.|TRBJ2-5
ASSVPSRQETQY
>TRBV25-1|11|.|TRBJ2-7
ASARGSVAEQY
>TRBV25-1|13|.|TRBJ1-1
ASSEVTAGGPEAF
>TRBV7-9|15|.|TRBJ1-4
ASSTGQGVTTNEKLF
>TRBV2|11|.|TRBJ1-5
ASREESNQPQH
>TRBV12-3/TRBV12-4|11|.|TRBJ2-2
ASRLQGTGELF
>TRBV9|13|once|TRBJ2-1
ASSVVGGAYNEQF
>TRBV6-1|14|.|TRBJ1-2
ASSEVEEGIGYGYT
>TRBV3-1/TRBV3-2|13|.|TRBJ1-2
ASSQGGRGSYGYT
>TRBV11-3|11|.|TRBJ1-1
ASSPARDTEAF
>TRBV4-1|14|few|TRBJ1-6
ASSPGEGSYNSPLH
>TRBV5-1|14|.|TRBJ1-1
ASSSYGGSMNTEAF
>TRBV12-3/TRBV12-4|11|.|TRBJ1-1
ASTQRGGTEAF
>TRBV5-8|13|.|TRBJ1-4
ASNGRVATNEKLF
>TRBV10-3|12|.|TRBJ1-3
AISESVRGNTIY
>TRBV5-1|9|.|TRBJ2-1
ASSYRNEQF
>TRBV19|14|.|TRBJ1-2
ASSFRDRSTVLGYT
>TRBV6-4|12|.|TRBJ1-1
ASSHQGGNTEAF
>TRBV7-3|10|.|TRBJ2-1
ASSFSGTEQF
>TRBV2|11|.|TRBJ1-2
ASSGSTGGGYT
>TRBV27|13|many|TRBJ1-5
ASSFGTGTNQPQH
>TRBV4-2|13|.|TRBJ2-1
ASSQDYRVDNEQF
>TRBV3-1/TRBV3-2|13|.|TRBJ2-7
ASSRSSGSSREQY
>TRBV5-1|13|.|TRBJ2-7
ASSWGGTATYEQY
>TRBV5-1|17|.|TRBJ2-3
ASSTEEGLAGRRTDTQY
>TRBV2|14|.|TRBJ1-6
ASTNLGSSYNSPLH
>TRBV5-6|15|.|TRBJ2-5
ASSLERLAGKQETQY
>TRBV20-1|9|.|TRBJ2-7
SAYQGYEQY
>TRBV6-1|14|once|TRBJ2-3
ASSGLAGGSTDTQY
>TRBV18|11|.|TRBJ2-3
ASADSSTDTQY
>TRBV27|12|.|TRBJ2-7
ASKGGRLSYEQY
>TRBV3-1/TRBV3-2|13|.|TRBJ1-5
ASSPGGVNNQPQH
>TRBV5-6|12|.|TRBJ1-3
ASSSTETGNTIY
>TRBV4-2|14|many|TRBJ2-1
ASSQDPSGGHNEQF
>TRBV5-4|13|once|TRBJ1-2
ASSLLGQHNYGYT
>TRBV24-1|14|.|TRBJ1-5
ATSDPSTDLHQPQH
>TRBV5-1|10|once|TRBJ2-5
ASSLERGTQY
>TRBV5-1|13|few|TRBJ1-5
ASSLGTQDNQPQH
>TRBV4-1|12|.|TRBJ1-2
ASSPDREAYGYT
>TRBV10-3|13|.|TRBJ2-2
AIRGGQGRTGELF
>TRBV28|13|.|TRBJ1-3
ASSPGDVSGNTIY
>TRBV9|14|.|TRBJ1-3
ASSVDPTGGGNTIY
>TRBV4-1|13|.|TRBJ2-7
ASSRYRGGSYEQY
>TRBV5-1|13|once|TRBJ1-5
ASSSSGSMNQPQH
>TRBV5-1|13|many|TRBJ2-7
ASHRQGAGNNEQY
>TRBV6-5|12|.|TRBJ1-1
ASSYGTGRSEAF
>TRBV6-6|12|.|TRBJ2-3
ASLEGGGEDTQY